The 5 T cell receptor beta chains presented below share a single source sample, sequenced in a study of T cell responses to AZD1222 COVID-19 vaccine. Measured with immunoSEQ multiplex PCR; TCRdb has only the in-frame clones, and not every one. The sample contains over 150,000 clones, 90% of which appear only once. Specimen: peripheral blood, collected on day 0 of AZD1222 vaccination. These receptors originate from an adult in good health.

Only one count was recorded for this clone. This chain links TRBV6-2 or TRBV6-3 with TRBJ1-2; D gene ambiguous. Trimming cost V 0 bases and J 6 bases, with 11 bases left between them. Germline-derived CDR1 and CDR2 are MNHEY and SVGEGT. The CDR3 runs to 14 residues. For the CDR3, the DNA is TGTGCCAGCAGTTACTCGTCGAGGGTAAATGGCTACACCTTC. Its protein product is CASSYSSRVNGYTF.

The chain combines TRBV9 with TRBJ1-3; 8 bases align to TRBD1. Germline-derived CDR1 and CDR2 are SGDLS and YYNGEE. The trim removed 4 bases at V and 1 base at J, leaving 7 bases unmatched. The CDR3 totals 16 residues. CDR3: CASSNRDRLSGNTIYF. The DNA for the CDR3 is TGTGCCAGCAGCAACCGGGACAGGTTATCTGGAAACACCATATATTTT.

Written as DNA, the CDR3 is TGCGCCAGCAGCTTGGGGGGACAGGGGCGAGAAAAACTGTTTTTT. It encodes CASSLGGQGREKLFF. The chain combines TRBV5-1 with TRBJ1-4; TRBD1 matches at 10 bases. Germline-derived CDR1 and CDR2 are SGHRS and YFSETQ. The length of the CDR3 is 15 residues. V dropped 0 bases and J dropped 8; count of bases not matched to a gene: 4.

Here the CDR3 reads CASMQGFGYTF. CDR3 in DNA: TGTGCCAGCATGCAGGGGTTTGGCTACACCTTC. The V call is TRBV5-6, the J call TRBJ1-2; TRBD1 might be the D (6 bases). The V and J ends lost 6 bases and 7 bases respectively, with 10 bases between them. Germline assignment: CDR1 SGHDT and CDR2 YYEEEE. The CDR3 spans 11 residues.

The chain couples TRBV28 to TRBJ1-2; D call uncertain. Per germline, CDR1 MDHEN and CDR2 SYDVKM. Trimming left V 2 bases short and J 4 bases short, with 8 bases between. The CDR3 is 13 residues long. The CDR3 protein is CASSLRNFYGYTF. The CDR3 nucleotides are TGTGCCAGCAGTTTAAGGAATTTCTATGGCTACACCTTC.